This T cell receptor (beta chain) was profiled in a study of HIV-infected patients and healthy controls. All unsorted peripheral T cells were captured because whole blood was used without fractionation. Alpha and beta constant-region primers primed reverse transcription of about 470 ng RNA. Separate chain-specific third strand synthesis with multiplexing indices produced the alpha and beta libraries. Via MiXCR, TCRdb re-called the 5' RACE reads, giving one row per CDR3 protein. The table has roughly 10,000 distinct CDR3 sequences, 8% seen once. This clonotype is labeled medium-sized. V gave up 7 bases and J gave up 7 bases, with 11 bases separating them. This CDR3 contains 11 residues. Germline CDR1 and CDR2: SQVTM and ANQGSEA.

The V and J genes are TRBV29-1 and TRBJ2-1; the D is unclear. The receptor comes from an adult with HIV infection. The donor label of this sample is uncertain. The sample was blood, taken before antiretroviral therapy. CDR3 sequence reads: CSGSYRNEQFF. The CDR3 DNA follows: TGCAGCGGGTCCTACCGGAATGAGCAGTTCTTC.